Listed below are T cell receptor beta chains from one sample, sequenced in a study of T cell clones after liver transplantation. Profiling relied on immunoSEQ multiplex PCR, and the TCRdb table lists in-frame clones only, not all of them. Of roughly 80,000 clones listed, approximately 87% are singletons. The source material was CD4+ T cells from blood, sampled at the 22-month timepoint. These receptor sequences come from a human patient who received a liver transplant. Some T cells may originate from the graft donor. The CDR3 runs from the conserved cysteine through the conserved F or W. A D gene is named only where the DNA matches it firmly. Clone size, where shown, is once, few, many, or a class for clones that have expanded.

TRBV6-5	NA	TRBJ1-1	NA	15	CASSPPRGRNTEAFF	TGTGCCAGCAGCCCGCCGAGGGGTAGGAACACTGAAGCTTTCTTT
TRBV6-5	NA	TRBJ1-2	NA	11	CAAGGTSGYTF	TGTGCCGCGGGCGGGACATCTGGCTACACCTTC
TRBV11-1	NA	TRBJ2-7	NA	16	CASSHRGAGILYEQYF	TGTGCCAGCAGTCACCGCGGGGCCGGGATTCTCTACGAGCAGTACTTC
TRBV4-2	once	TRBJ2-7	TRBD2	12	CASSQVSGEQYF	TGTGCCAGCAGCCAAGTTAGCGGGGAGCAGTACTTC
TRBV4-3	NA	TRBJ2-7	TRBD2	17	CASSQDVERECVYEQYF	TGCGCCAGCAGCCAAGACGTGGAGCGGGAGTGCGTCTACGAGCAGTACTTC
TRBV18	NA	TRBJ2-7	NA	13	CASSPRQVGEQYF	TGTGCCAGCTCACCACGCCAAGTCGGCGAGCAGTACTTC
TRBV11-2	NA	TRBJ2-5	TRBD2	14	CASSTSATKETQYF	TGTGCCAGCTCGACTAGCGCAACAAAAGAGACCCAGTACTTC
TRBV11-2	NA	TRBJ2-3	NA	15	CASSLVGADTDTQYF	TGTGCCAGCAGCTTAGTCGGGGCAGACACAGATACGCAGTATTTT
TRBV28	few	TRBJ2-1	NA	14	CASSFSGAIDEQFF	TGTGCCAGCAGTTTCTCAGGGGCCATCGATGAGCAGTTCTTC
TRBV7-2	NA	TRBJ2-3	NA	16	CASSLVSGRIADTQYF	TGTGCCAGCAGCTTAGTTTCGGGCCGCATCGCAGATACGCAGTATTTT
TRBV5-6	once	TRBJ1-1	NA	17	CASSLASSQGSNTEAFF	TGTGCCAGCAGCTTGGCTTCGAGTCAGGGTTCTAACACTGAAGCTTTCTTT
TRBV2	NA	TRBJ2-2	NA	12	CATTANTGELFF	TGTGCCACCACGGCGAACACCGGGGAGCTGTTTTTT
TRBV9	NA	TRBJ2-3	NA	13	CASPSGCTDTQYF	TGTGCCAGCCCTTCCGGGTGCACAGATACGCAGTATTTT
TRBV5-1	few	TRBJ2-3	NA	12	CASSLKTDTQYF	TGCGCCAGCAGCTTGAAGACAGATACGCAGTATTTT
TRBV20-1	NA	TRBJ1-1	NA	10	CSARRIEAFF	TGCAGTGCTAGACGAATTGAAGCTTTCTTT
TRBV5-6	NA	TRBJ2-1	TRBD2	17	CASSLRDGGAGINEQFF	TGTGCCAGCAGCTTGAGAGACGGGGGGGCCGGTATCAATGAGCAGTTCTTC
TRBV5-1	NA	TRBJ2-3	NA	12	CASSLERRVKYF	TGCGCCAGCAGCTTGGAGAGGAGGGTAAAGTATTTT
TRBV4-1	NA	TRBJ2-1	TRBD2	17	CASSQESSGGAYNEQFF	TGCGCCAGCAGCCAAGAATCGAGCGGGGGGGCCTACAATGAGCAGTTCTTC
TRBV7-2	NA	TRBJ2-7	TRBD1	14	CASSLDRGRVEQYF	TGTGCCAGCAGTCTCGACAGGGGGCGCGTCGAGCAGTACTTC
TRBV4-1	NA	TRBJ1-2	NA	15	CASSQSPTSIYGYTF	TGCGCCAGCAGCCAATCCCCTACAAGTATCTATGGCTACACCTTC
TRBV4-3	NA	TRBJ2-1	TRBD2	16	CASSQVFKARGGEQFF	TGCGCCAGCAGCCAAGTTTTCAAGGCCCGGGGGGGGGAGCAGTTCTTC
TRBV6-4	NA	TRBJ2-3	TRBD2	13	CASSDGLGDTQYF	TGTGCCAGCAGTGACGGACTAGGAGATACGCAGTATTTT
TRBV4-2	NA	TRBJ2-5	NA	15	CASSPGQGFQETQYF	TGTGCCAGCAGCCCTGGGCAGGGGTTCCAAGAGACCCAGTACTTC
TRBV7-3	NA	TRBJ2-5	TRBD1	15	CASSFRQGNQETQYF	TGTGCCAGCAGCTTTCGACAGGGGAACCAAGAGACCCAGTACTTC
TRBV11-2	once	TRBJ2-4	NA	17	CASSLDGPVVAKNIQYF	TGTGCCAGCAGCTTAGACGGACCGGTTGTAGCCAAAAACATTCAGTACTTC
TRBV6-1	few	TRBJ1-2	NA	13	CASSLVTNYGYTF	TGTGCCAGCAGTCTGGTTACAAACTATGGCTACACCTTC
TRBV28	NA	TRBJ1-4	TRBD1	15	CASSPQGAANEKLFF	TGTGCCAGCAGTCCCCAGGGGGCGGCTAATGAAAAACTGTTTTTT
TRBV19	NA	TRBJ2-5	NA	9	CASRETQYF	TGTGCCAGTCGGGAGACCCAGTACTTC
TRBV27	NA	TRBJ2-7	TRBD1	15	CASLPPGTGNYEQYF	TGTGCCAGCCTTCCACCAGGGACAGGGAACTACGAGCAGTACTTC
TRBV5-6	NA	TRBJ2-7	NA	13	CASSPGVIYEQYF	TGTGCCAGCAGCCCCGGGGTGATCTACGAGCAGTACTTC
TRBV7-2	NA	TRBJ2-3	TRBD2	18	CASSLRPSGGANPDTQYF	TGTGCCAGCAGCTTAAGACCCAGCGGGGGGGCCAACCCAGATACGCAGTATTTT
TRBV5-1	NA	TRBJ2-7	TRBD2	15	CASSLETSGMYEQYF	TGCGCCAGCAGCTTAGAGACTAGCGGGATGTACGAGCAGTACTTC
TRBV4-3	few	TRBJ2-1	NA	13	CASSQDPRGEQFF	TGCGCCAGCAGCCAAGACCCTAGGGGTGAGCAGTTCTTC
TRBV4-3	NA	TRBJ1-2	TRBD1	19	CASSQDLRQGAMLVYGYTF	TGCGCCAGCAGCCAAGATTTGAGACAGGGGGCGATGTTAGTCTATGGCTACACCTTC
TRBV28	once	TRBJ2-3	NA	11	CASSFMNTQYF	TGTGCCAGCAGTTTTATGAATACGCAGTATTTT
TRBV7-3	once	TRBJ1-3	NA	17	CASSLASNGRSGNTIYF	TGTGCCAGCAGCTTAGCAAGTAACGGCCGCTCTGGAAACACCATATATTTT
TRBV5-6	NA	TRBJ2-7	TRBD2	16	CASSSELSGMKYEQYF	TGTGCCAGCAGTTCGGAGCTTAGCGGGATGAAGTACGAGCAGTACTTC
TRBV29-1	NA	TRBJ2-2	NA	14	CSVEGGIYTGELFF	TGCAGCGTTGAAGGCGGGATTTATACCGGGGAGCTGTTTTTT
TRBV30	few	TRBJ2-1	NA	11	CAWSVGGEQFF	TGTGCCTGGAGTGTTGGGGGTGAGCAGTTCTTC
TRBV14	NA	TRBJ2-5	NA	15	CASSQETWGGETQYF	TGTGCCAGCAGCCAAGAAACGTGGGGCGGGGAGACCCAGTACTTC
TRBV2	NA	TRBJ2-5	TRBD1	15	CASSERATGEGTQYF	TGTGCCAGCAGTGAACGGGCGACAGGGGAAGGAACCCAGTACTTC
TRBV7-9	NA	TRBJ1-2	NA	15	CASSLARGGDYGYTF	TGTGCCAGCAGCTTAGCCCGGGGCGGTGACTATGGCTACACCTTC
TRBV30	NA	TRBJ1-4	NA	13	CAWSKEARGELFF	TGTGCCTGGAGCAAAGAGGCTCGCGGGGAACTGTTTTTT
TRBV9	NA	TRBJ2-5	NA	13	CASSVFERETQYF	TGTGCCAGCAGCGTCTTTGAGAGAGAGACCCAGTACTTC
TRBV5-6	NA	TRBJ1-4	NA	16	CASSPGGLAGVEKLFF	TGTGCCAGCAGCCCTGGGGGGCTGGCAGGGGTTGAAAAACTGTTTTTT
TRBV11-2	NA	TRBJ2-1	TRBD2	16	CASSSQGLAGVNEQFF	TGTGCCAGCAGCTCCCAGGGACTAGCGGGAGTCAATGAGCAGTTCTTC
TRBV29-1	NA	TRBJ2-2	NA	14	CSVGGLFGTGELFF	TGCAGCGTTGGGGGCCTATTTGGGACCGGGGAGCTGTTTTTT
TRBV14	NA	TRBJ1-1	NA	14	CASSPLLSTIEAFF	TGTGCCAGCAGCCCTCTCCTTAGTACTATTGAAGCTTTCTTT
TRBV7-8	NA	TRBJ2-3	NA	14	CASSQRGRGDTQYF	TGTGCCAGCAGCCAAAGAGGGCGCGGAGATACGCAGTATTTT
TRBV27	NA	TRBJ2-6	NA	14	CASSSRAGANVLTF	TGTGCCAGCAGTTCTAGGGCTGGGGCCAACGTCCTGACTTTC
TRBV6-1	NA	TRBJ2-5	TRBD2	14	CASGRAGGQETQYF	TGTGCCAGCGGGAGAGCGGGGGGACAAGAGACCCAGTACTTC
TRBV11-3	NA	TRBJ2-2	NA	14	CASSLNRNSGELFF	TGTGCCAGCAGCTTAAATAGGAACTCCGGGGAGCTGTTTTTT